Presented here are 19 T cell receptor beta chains from one specimen sequenced in a study of T cells in Graves' hyperthyroidism and ophthalmopathy (dated by TCRdb to between 2017 and 2020). To prepare the library, multiplex PCR was applied. TCRdb records Illumina HiSeq 2000 as the sequencer. The TCR beta CDR3 regions were amplified from RNA transcripts. For the first round of RT-PCR on the TCR CDR3, the HTBI primer set was used together with the Qiagen OneStep RT-PCR kit. The public reads were run again by TCRdb, first through fastp at Q25 and then through MiXCR, and only productive beta chains were kept. All rows with the same CDR3 protein become a single entry with the most common DNA and genes. The sample profile shows hundreds of thousands of distinct CDR3 sequences; 11% to 15% of them were found once. The ten largest make up more than 8.5% of the sample. The sample was blood. The receptors were sampled from a woman aged 18-29 years with Graves' hyperthyroidism.

This chain joins TRBV27 and TRBJ2-1; the D is unclear. Per the germline V gene, CDR1 is MNHEY and CDR2 is SMNVEV (reference sequence). This CDR3 is built from 12 residues. V lost 9 bases to trimming and J lost 4 bases, with 10 bases between them. The CDR3 here is CASSQNYNEQFF. CDR3 nucleotides: TGTGCCAGTTCACAGAATTACAATGAGCAGTTCTTC.

This clonotype was observed a handful of times. The chain combines TRBV29-1 with TRBJ1-3; D not certain. The CDR3 loop spans 14 amino acids. Germline V gives CDR1 SQVTM, CDR2 ANQGSEA. V was shortened by 7 bases and J by 0 bases, with 13 bases between the two germline ends. CDR3 DNA: TGCAGCGCCGACGAGTATCTCTCTGGAAACACCATATATTTT. Encoded protein: CSADEYLSGNTIYF.

This clonotype was counted between two and nine times. The genes are TRBV4-1 and TRBJ2-7; D is undetermined. In germline, CDR1 is MGHRA, CDR2 YSYEKL. Trimming removed 0 bases at V and 3 bases at J, with 15 bases between. This CDR3 region has 16 residues. The DNA for the CDR3 is TGCGCCAGCAGCCAAGATCTTGGTAGGACCCTCTACGAGCAGTACTTC. This gives the protein CASSQDLGRTLYEQYF.

The J gene is TRBJ2-1, the V gene TRBV24-1, with unresolved D. Germline CDR1 and CDR2: KGHDR and SFDVKD. Trimming took off 2 bases at V and 8 bases at J, with 6 bases between the two ends. This CDR3 spans 12 amino acids. The CDR3 is CATSDWIHEQFF. CDR3 coding DNA: TGTGCCACCAGTGATTGGATTCATGAGCAGTTCTTC.

In its sample, this clonotype was seen many times. The rearrangement uses TRBV7-6 and TRBJ2-6; 7 nucleotides match TRBD2. This CDR3 is built from 14 residues. CDR1 and CDR2 from the germline V gene are SGHVS and FNYEAQ. V gave up 8 bases and J gave up 2 bases; unmatched junction bases: 3. The CDR3 protein is CASGLGAGANVLTF. CDR3 DNA sequence: TGTGCCAGCGGACTAGGAGCTGGGGCCAACGTCCTGACTTTC.

This clonotype was recorded at least ten times. The chain employs TRBV29-1 and TRBJ1-2, with a possible D match to TRBD1 (6 bases). The CDR3 length is 12 residues. Germline loops: CDR1 SQVTM, CDR2 ANQGSEA. Trimming removed 5 bases from V and 4 bases from J, with 11 bases in between. The CDR3 DNA sequence: TGCAGCGTTCTTACAGGGAGCTATGGCTACACCTTC. As protein: CSVLTGSYGYTF.

As to this clonotype: A read error may explain this, as a much larger clone is one base away. The genes are TRBV7-2 and TRBJ1-2, with a possible D match to TRBD1 (5 bases). Germline lookup yields CDR1 SGHTA and CDR2 FQGNSA. The CDR3 length is 14 residues. Trimming stripped 5 bases from V and 2 bases from J, with 12 bases between. The CDR3, as DNA: TGTACCAGCAGCCTACTCACAGGAAACTATGGCTACACCTTC. It translates to CTSSLLTGNYGYTF.

The chain's CDR3 is CASIQGGPPYEQYF. CDR3 nucleotide sequence: TGTGCCAGCATCCAGGGCGGTCCCCCCTACGAGCAGTACTTC. The chain is built from TRBV6-1 and TRBJ2-7; possible D gene TRBD1, 5 bases. CDR1 and CDR2 (germline): MNHNS, SASEGT. CDR3 length: 14 residues. V was clipped by 7 bases and J by 2 bases, with 15 bases between them.

The sample holds a few counts of this clonotype. The chain joins TRBV29-1 to TRBJ2-2; D unclear. The ends were cut back, 0 bases at V and 6 bases at J, with 8 bases in the middle. The CDR3 runs 13 residues. The germline V gene encodes CDR1 SQVTM and CDR2 ANQGSEA. This CDR3 is CSVEDSQSGELFF. CDR3 in DNA: TGCAGCGTTGAAGATAGCCAGTCCGGGGAGCTGTTTTTT.

The chain has TRBV7-9 and TRBJ1-4, with D possibly matching TRBD1 (6 bases). CDR1 is SEHNR and CDR2 is FQNEAQ in the germline V gene (reference sequence). The CDR3 covers 15 residues. V was cut by 5 bases and J by 3 bases, with 13 bases left in between. The CDR3 DNA is TGTGCCAGCAGCGGCCGGGACACCTCTAATGAAAAACTGTTTTTT. Translating gives CASSGRDTSNEKLFF. Full variable domain (rest looked up from reference TRBV7-9 and TRBJ1-4): DTGVSQNPRHKITKRGQNVTFRCDPISEHNRLYWYRQTLGQGPEFLTYFQNEAQLEKSRLLSDRFSAERPKGSFSTLEIQRTEQGDSAMYLCASSGRDTSNEKLFFGSGTQLSVL.

This sequence joins TRBV19 and TRBJ1-5; 8 nucleotides align to TRBD1. Trimming removed 4 bases from V and 6 bases from J; junction bases left unmatched: 8. Per the germline V gene, CDR1 is LNHDA and CDR2 is SQIVND (reference sequence). This CDR3 is built from 15 residues. CDR3 loop: CASSNGQGGGQPQHF. The CDR3 nucleotides are TGTGCCAGTAGTAACGGACAGGGCGGAGGTCAGCCCCAGCATTTT.

This clonotype appeared many times. The CDR3 DNA reads TGTGCCTGGACCGGGACTAGCGGGAGGTACAATGAGCAGTTCTTC. Translation gives CAWTGTSGRYNEQFF. The chain employs TRBV30 and TRBJ2-1, with 15 nucleotides matching TRBD2. The V gene's germline CDR1 is GTSNPN and CDR2 SVGIG (reference sequence). CDR3 length: 15 amino acids. V lost 4 bases to trimming and J lost 4 bases; unmatched junction nucleotides: 2.

This clonotype turned up a few times. This chain connects TRBV10-2 to TRBJ2-3, with 13 bases aligning to TRBD2. The CDR3 length is 15 residues. Germline V CDR1 and CDR2: WSHSY, SAAADI. The trim removed 6 bases at V and 3 bases at J, leaving 3 bases unmatched. CDR3 coding DNA: TGCGCCAGCAGGAGACTAGCGGGAGGAACAGATACGCAGTATTTT. Its protein product is CASRRLAGGTDTQYF.

The V call is TRBV7-8, the J call TRBJ2-1; TRBD2 matches 7 bases. The CDR3 loop spans 18 amino acids. Germline V lookup: CDR1 SGHVS, CDR2 FQNEAQ. V trimming: 6 bases; J trimming: 0 bases; junction bases outside the gene matches: 14. CDR3 nucleotides: TGTGCCAGCAGAATTAGGGCGGCTAGCGGAAGCTCCTACAATGAGCAGTTCTTC. It specifies CASRIRAASGSSYNEQFF.

This clonotype was picked up many times. The rearrangement links TRBV7-2 to TRBJ2-7; tentatively, D is TRBD1 (6 bases). V was shortened by 4 bases and J by 8 bases, with 12 bases between the two germline ends. The CDR3 has 12 amino acids. Germline V gene sequence: CDR1 SGHTA, CDR2 FQGNSA. The CDR3 protein is CASSWTASQQYF. The DNA of the CDR3 is TGTGCCAGCAGCTGGACAGCTTCTCAGCAGTACTTC. Drawing the rest from reference TRBV7-2 and TRBJ2-7, the complete variable domain is GAGVSQSPSNKVTEKGKDVELRCDPISGHTALYWYRQSLGQGLEFLIYFQGNSAPDKSGLPSDRFSAERTGGSVSTLTIQRTQQEDSAVYLCASSWTASQQYFGPGTRLTVT.

This clonotype was seen many times. The genes are TRBV2 and TRBJ2-5, with 11 nucleotides matching TRBD1. Germline assignment: CDR1 SNHLY and CDR2 FYNNEI. The CDR3 totals 16 residues. Unmatched junction bases numbered 6, after V lost 5 bases and J lost 1 base. This chain's CDR3 is CASSFGTGGSQETQYF. The DNA for the CDR3 is TGTGCCAGCAGTTTTGGGACAGGGGGAAGCCAAGAGACCCAGTACTTC.

This clonotype was detected a few times. The rearrangement uses TRBV11-1 and TRBJ1-1, with D possibly TRBD1 on 5 matching bases. Germline V CDR1 and CDR2: SGHAT, FQDESV (reference sequence). V lost 5 bases and J lost 7, with 14 bases in between. The CDR3 sequence is 13 residues long. The CDR3 sequence is CASSVEWRGEAFF. The DNA for the CDR3 is TGTGCCAGCAGCGTAGAATGGAGGGGTGAAGCTTTCTTT. Complete variable domain (other parts from reference TRBV11-1 and TRBJ1-1): EAEVAQSPRYKITEKSQAVAFWCDPISGHATLYWYRQILGQGPELLVQFQDESVVDDSQLPKDRFSAERLKGVDSTLKIQPAELGDSAMYLCASSVEWRGEAFFGQGTRLTVV.

This clonotype has at least ten counts. The genes are TRBV7-9 and TRBJ2-5, with 11 positions matching TRBD2. CDR3 length: 15 amino acids. The germline CDR1 and CDR2 sequences are SEHNR and FQNEAQ (reference sequence). The J segment lost 5 bases and the V segment lost 0 bases, leaving 2 bases of the junction unmatched. The CDR3 DNA reads TGTGCCAGCAGCTTAGCGACTAGCGGGACTGAGACCCAGTACTTC. It specifies CASSLATSGTETQYF.

This clonotype was picked up many times. The chain is built from TRBV19 and TRBJ2-7; D gene uncertain. The ends were cut back, 0 bases at V and 2 bases at J, with 14 bases in the middle. The CDR3 runs to 16 residues. The germline V gene encodes CDR1 LNHDA and CDR2 SQIVND (reference sequence). CDR3 sequence reads: CASSIDGARVPYEQYF. The CDR3 coding sequence is TGTGCCAGTAGTATAGATGGAGCCCGAGTCCCCTACGAGCAGTACTTC. Full variable domain (rest looked up from reference TRBV19 and TRBJ2-7): DGGITQSPKYLFRKEGQNVTLSCEQNLNHDAMYWYRQDPGQGLRLIYYSQIVNDFQKGDIAEGYSVSREKKESFPLTVTSAQKNPTAFYLCASSIDGARVPYEQYFGPGTRLTVT.